Shown below are 28 T cell receptor beta chains from a single sample sequenced in a study of blood T cell repertoires in COVID-19. Assay: immunoSEQ multiplex PCR; the TCRdb copy retains only in-frame clones and omits some. The sample records about half a million clones, approximately 85% being singletons. The sample taken for sequencing was peripheral blood. The source is a human donor in a cohort sampled during active COVID-19.

This chain connects TRBV7-2 to TRBJ1-2; weak D call: TRBD1 (6 bases). The V end lost 0 bases, the J end lost 8 bases, and 10 bases lay between the germline ends. Germline CDR1 reads SGHTA; CDR2 reads FQGNSA. CDR3 size: 13 residues. The CDR3 coding sequence is TGTGCCAGCAGCTTAGCGCAGGGGAGCGGCTACACCTTC. As protein: CASSLAQGSGYTF.

V and J are TRBV3-1 (or the pseudogene TRBV3-2) and TRBJ2-7; D uncertain. The CDR3 sequence is 16 residues long. V lost 5 bases, J lost 0 bases, and 17 bases lay in between. Germline values: CDR1 LGHDT, CDR2 YNNKEL (reference sequence). CDR3 DNA sequence: TGTGCCAGCAGCTTTTCTTACACAACCTCCTCCTACGAGCAGTACTTC. Protein product: CASSFSYTTSSYEQYF.

The chain uses TRBV6-5 and TRBJ1-2; 7 nucleotides line up with TRBD1. CDR1 MNHEY and CDR2 SVGAGI come from the germline V gene. V was clipped by 4 bases and J by 4 bases; unmatched bases: 9. CDR3 length: 15 amino acids. This CDR3 reads CASSSQRTGVYGYTF. The DNA of the CDR3 is TGTGCCAGCAGTTCCCAGAGAACAGGGGTCTATGGCTACACCTTC.

As DNA, the CDR3 is TGTGCCAGCAGGAACGGGGGGAATGAAAAACTGTTTTTT. Its translation: CASRNGGNEKLFF. The rearrangement joins TRBV28 to TRBJ1-4, with D possibly being TRBD1 (5 bases). This CDR3 has 13 amino acids. CDR1 is MDHEN and CDR2 is SYDVKM in the germline V gene. V dropped 6 bases and J dropped 5 bases, with 10 bases sitting between them.

The V gene is TRBV4-1, the J gene TRBJ1-5; D is perhaps TRBD1 (5 bases). The V gene lost 4 bases and the J gene lost 2 bases, with 15 bases spanning the gap. The CDR3 consists of 16 residues. CDR1 is MGHRA, CDR2 YSYEKL, per germline. CDR3 amino acids: CASSRQGTGGNQPQHF. In nucleotides, the CDR3 is TGCGCCAGCAGCCGCCAAGGGACTGGCGGCAATCAGCCCCAGCATTTT.

Note on this clone: A read error may account for a junction end that differs from germline. The chain joins TRBV19 to TRBJ2-7; D uncertain. Germline-derived CDR1 and CDR2 are LNHDA and SQIVND (reference sequence). The CDR3 loop spans 12 amino acids. CDR3 sequence: CTDQIRIYEQYF. CDR3 bases: TGCACAGACCAAATAAGGATCTACGAGCAGTACTTC.

The CDR3 region is CASSIGRRGNQPQHF. The CDR3 DNA is TGTGCCAGTAGTATTGGGCGCAGGGGGAATCAGCCCCAGCATTTT. The chain has TRBV19 and TRBJ1-5; 7 bases map to TRBD1. Losses at the gene ends were 3 bases for V and 4 bases for J; bases not matched to a gene: 6. The CDR3 spans 15 residues. Per germline, CDR1 LNHDA and CDR2 SQIVND (reference sequence).

The CDR3 loop is CASSEGWGVGNTIYF. Here the CDR3 DNA reads TGTGCCAGCAGTGAAGGGTGGGGCGTGGGAAACACCATATATTTT. The chain employs TRBV6-1 and TRBJ1-3; the D gene is possibly TRBD1 (5 bases). The V end lost 1 base, the J end lost 4 bases, and 11 bases lay between the germline ends. Germline values: CDR1 MNHNS, CDR2 SASEGT. This CDR3 spans 15 amino acids.

J is TRBJ2-6 and V is TRBV19, with 12 bases identical to TRBD1. Per the germline V gene, CDR1 is LNHDA and CDR2 is SQIVND (reference sequence). V lost 4 bases to trimming and J lost 4 bases; unmatched junction nucleotides: 5. CDR3 length equals 17 residues. The DNA for the CDR3 is TGTGCCAGTAGTACGGGACAGGGGGCTCCCGGGGCCAACGTCCTGACTTTC. Translation: CASSTGQGAPGANVLTF.

With regard to this clone: One end of the junction is discordant with germline, which a read error may explain. This chain links TRBV7-7 with TRBJ2-1, with D maybe TRBD2 (5 bases). The CDR3 length is 15 residues. From germline, CDR1 is SSHAT and CDR2 FNYEAQ (reference sequence). As DNA, the CDR3 is TGTGCTAGCAGCTTAGCGCCCCCGGAGGTGAATGAGCAGTTCTTC. This translates into CASSLAPPEVNEQFF.

This clone was picked up a small number of times. This chain uses TRBV3-1 (or the pseudogene TRBV3-2) with TRBJ1-2, with a possible D match to TRBD1 (6 bases). There are 16 residues in the CDR3. V lost 0 bases to trimming and J lost 4 bases, with 15 bases between them. Germline CDR1 reads LGHDT; CDR2 reads YNNKEL (reference sequence). CDR3 DNA sequence: TGTGCCAGCAGCCAAGATATGGTAGGCAGGGGCTATGGCTACACCTTC. It translates to CASSQDMVGRGYGYTF.

This clone was counted once. The chain combines TRBV5-1 with TRBJ2-3; D is possibly TRBD2 (5 bases). This CDR3 contains 14 residues. V was shortened by 6 bases and J by 2 bases, with 13 bases between the two germline ends. Germline V lookup: CDR1 SGHRS, CDR2 YFSETQ. The CDR3 nucleotides read TGCGCCAGCATGAACGGAGGAGCCACAGATACGCAGTATTTT. This translates into CASMNGGATDTQYF.

This clone was observed a few times. This rearrangement joins TRBV2 to TRBJ2-5; 9 nucleotides line up with TRBD2. This CDR3 is 15 amino acids long. Trimming removed 2 bases from V and 5 bases from J; junction bases left unmatched: 6. The germline V gene encodes CDR1 SNHLY and CDR2 FYNNEI. Here the CDR3 reads CASSEFGLARETQYF. The CDR3 DNA sequence: TGTGCCAGCAGTGAATTTGGACTAGCGAGGGAGACCCAGTACTTC.

This chain joins TRBV7-9 and TRBJ1-6, with 7 nucleotides matching TRBD1. This CDR3 is 17 amino acids long. Trimming cost V 1 base and J 7 bases; bases outside gene matches: 10. The germline V gene encodes CDR1 SEHNR and CDR2 FQNEAQ (reference sequence). The CDR3 bases are TGTGCCAGCAGCTTAGATACCGGGACAGCTTGGAATTCACCCCTCCACTTT. Residues: CASSLDTGTAWNSPLHF.

The chain links TRBV27 to TRBJ2-2, with 14 bases fitting TRBD2. Trimming cost V 10 bases and J 6 bases; bases outside gene matches: 13. Germline loops: CDR1 MNHEY, CDR2 SMNVEV (reference sequence). The CDR3 totals 17 residues. CDR3 sequence: CATQGLAGDKGSGELFF. The CDR3 bases are TGTGCCACGCAGGGACTAGCGGGAGATAAAGGTTCCGGGGAGCTGTTTTTT.

In its sample, this clone was seen many times. This rearrangement joins TRBV11-2 to TRBJ2-1, with TRBD2 matching 9 bases. V was clipped by 8 bases and J by 8 bases; unmatched bases: 10. The CDR3 totals 14 residues. Germline V gene sequence: CDR1 SGHAT, CDR2 FQNNGV. In nucleotides, the CDR3 is TGTGCCAGCTCCGGGAGCGGGGGGATGGATGAGCAGTTCTTC. Protein: CASSGSGGMDEQFF.

A few counts support this clone. The chain combines TRBV3-1 (or the pseudogene TRBV3-2) with TRBJ2-7, with D possibly matching TRBD2 (5 bases). V dropped 4 bases and J dropped 3 bases, with 10 bases sitting between them. The CDR3 runs to 13 residues. Germline V gene sequence: CDR1 LGHDT, CDR2 YNNKEL (reference sequence). CDR3 nucleotide sequence: TGTGCCAGCAGCCTAACACGGGACTACGAGCAGTACTTC. The encoded protein is CASSLTRDYEQYF.

The chain links TRBV29-1 to TRBJ1-1; 11 bases line up with TRBD1. The CDR3 contains 14 residues. J was trimmed by 3 bases and V by 4 bases; bases with no gene match: 4. The germline V gene encodes CDR1 SQVTM and CDR2 ANQGSEA. This CDR3 is CSVAPGQGDTEAFF. CDR3 nucleotides: TGCAGCGTTGCGCCGGGACAGGGGGACACTGAAGCTTTCTTT. The complete variable domain, with remaining parts taken from reference TRBV29-1 and TRBJ1-1, reads SAVISQKPSRDICQRGTSLTIQCQVDSQVTMMFWYRQQPGQSLTLIATANQGSEATYESGFVIDKFPISRPNLTFSTLTVSNMSPEDSSIYLCSVAPGQGDTEAFFGQGTRLTVV.

This clone has a single count. The chain is built from TRBV15 and TRBJ2-5, with 7 bases matching TRBD2. V lost 0 bases, J lost 2 bases, and 3 bases stayed unmatched. There are 15 residues in the CDR3. Per the germline V gene, CDR1 is LNHNV and CDR2 is YYDKDF (reference sequence). CDR3 in DNA: TGTGCCACCAGCAGAGATGGGCGGGAGCAAGAGACCCAGTACTTC. It codes for CATSRDGREQETQYF.

The chain joins TRBV7-3 to TRBJ1-5, with TRBD1 matching 9 bases. The CDR3 totals 15 residues. Germline trimming cut 2 bases from V and 6 bases from J; bases unmatched to any gene: 5. CDR1 SGHTA and CDR2 FQGTGA come from the germline V gene. Written as DNA, the CDR3 is TGTGCCAGCAGCTTATCGGGACAGGGTAGTCAGCCCCAGCATTTT. Protein product: CASSLSGQGSQPQHF.

This chain connects TRBV30 to TRBJ1-1; maybe TRBD1 (5 bases). The germline V and J ends were trimmed by 6 bases and 5 bases, with 10 bases remaining between them. From germline, CDR1 is GTSNPN and CDR2 SVGIG (reference sequence). CDR3 length equals 11 residues. CDR3 bases: TGTGCCTGCAGGTCAGGGACTGAAGCTTTCTTT. Encoded protein: CACRSGTEAFF. Combining the CDR3 with reference TRBV30 and TRBJ1-1 gives the whole variable domain SQTIHQWPATLVQPVGSPLSLECTVEGTSNPNLYWYRQAAGRGLQLLFYSVGIGQISSEVPQNLSASRPQDRQFILSSKKLLLSDSGFYLCACRSGTEAFFGQGTRLTVV.

This clone was found once. The chain employs TRBV3-1 (or the pseudogene TRBV3-2) and TRBJ2-1; D is perhaps TRBD2 (6 bases). Germline V gives CDR1 LGHDT, CDR2 YNNKEL (reference sequence). The germline V and J ends were trimmed by 6 bases and 3 bases, with 9 bases remaining between them. The CDR3 runs 13 residues. The CDR3: CASRSGLYNEQFF. DNA for the CDR3: TGTGCCAGCAGGTCGGGACTCTACAATGAGCAGTTCTTC.

As to this clone: The sample carries other DNA sequences with the same CDR3. The chain is built from TRBV9 and TRBJ2-3, with D perhaps TRBD1 (5 bases). Germline-derived CDR1 and CDR2 are SGDLS and YYNGEE. The CDR3 has 15 amino acids. Trimming stripped 0 bases from V and 2 bases from J, with 10 bases between. The CDR3 protein is CASSVVTGSTDTQYF. DNA of the CDR3: TGTGCCAGCAGCGTAGTAACAGGATCCACAGATACGCAGTATTTT.

This chain links TRBV4-2 with TRBJ1-1; 9 nucleotides align to TRBD1. V was pared by 0 bases and J by 5 bases, with 7 bases of the junction left unmatched. Germline-derived CDR1 and CDR2 are LGHNA and YNFKEQ. The CDR3 loop spans 16 amino acids. CDR3 nucleotides: TGTGCCAGCAGCCAAGAGGCCGGACAGGGGCATACTGAAGCTTTCTTT. It encodes CASSQEAGQGHTEAFF.

The chain links TRBV7-9 to TRBJ2-1; TRBD2 aligns across 8 bases. The CDR3 has 14 amino acids. In germline, CDR1 is SEHNR, CDR2 FQNEAQ (reference sequence). Unmatched junction bases numbered 2, after V lost 5 bases and J lost 2 bases. The CDR3 region is CASSLSGTYNEQFF. For the CDR3, the DNA is TGTGCCAGCAGCCTTAGCGGGACCTACAATGAGCAGTTCTTC.

The chain combines TRBV9 with TRBJ2-1; possible D gene TRBD1, 6 bases. The CDR3 is made up of 15 amino acids. Trimming removed 2 bases from V and 0 bases from J, with 9 bases in between. Germline V gene data show CDR1 as SGDLS and CDR2 as YYNGEE. The CDR3, as DNA: TGTGCCAGCAGCGTGGGGGCCCCCTCCTACAATGAGCAGTTCTTC. This sequence encodes CASSVGAPSYNEQFF.

The chain combines TRBV9 with TRBJ2-3, with 11 bases lining up with TRBD2. With 5 bases clipped from V and 1 base from J, the junction kept 3 bases outside the gene matches. CDR3 length: 15 amino acids. Germline CDR1 is SGDLS and CDR2 is YYNGEE. The CDR3 DNA follows: TGTGCCAGCAGTGGGACTAGCGGCCGCACAGATACGCAGTATTTT. The encoded protein is CASSGTSGRTDTQYF.

This clone was observed a few times. CDR3 nucleotide sequence: TGTGCCAGCAGCTTGGAAACAGGGTCCCCCTACGAGCAGTACTTC. This translates into CASSLETGSPYEQYF. The V gene is TRBV5-4, the J gene TRBJ2-7; TRBD1 is a possible D gene (6 bases). In germline, CDR1 is SGHNT, CDR2 YYREEE (reference sequence). V gave up 0 bases and J gave up 2 bases, with 12 bases separating them. The CDR3 runs to 15 residues.